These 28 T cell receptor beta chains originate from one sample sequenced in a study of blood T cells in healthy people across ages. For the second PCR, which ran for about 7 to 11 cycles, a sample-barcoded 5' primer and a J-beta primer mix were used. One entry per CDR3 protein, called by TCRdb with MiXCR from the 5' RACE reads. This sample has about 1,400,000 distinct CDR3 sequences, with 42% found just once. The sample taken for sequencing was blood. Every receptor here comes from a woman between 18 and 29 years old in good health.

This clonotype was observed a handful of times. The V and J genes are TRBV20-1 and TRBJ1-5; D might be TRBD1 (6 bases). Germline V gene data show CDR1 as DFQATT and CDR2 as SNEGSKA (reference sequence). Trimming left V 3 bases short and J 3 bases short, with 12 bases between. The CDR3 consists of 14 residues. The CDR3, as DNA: TGCAGTGCTAGGGGGGCAGCCATCAATCAGCCCCAGCATTTT. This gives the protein CSARGAAINQPQHF.

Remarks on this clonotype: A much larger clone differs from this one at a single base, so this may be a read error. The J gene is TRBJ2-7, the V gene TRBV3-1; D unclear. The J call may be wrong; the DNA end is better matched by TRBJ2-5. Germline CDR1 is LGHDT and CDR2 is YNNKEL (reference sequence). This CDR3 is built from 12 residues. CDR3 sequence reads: CARSQVTGTQYF. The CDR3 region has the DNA TGTGCCAGAAGCCAAGTGACCGGGACCCAGTACTTC.

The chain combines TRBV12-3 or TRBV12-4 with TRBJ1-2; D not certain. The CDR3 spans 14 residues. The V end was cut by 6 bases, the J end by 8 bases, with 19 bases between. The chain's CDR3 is CASSPGGAWSGYTF. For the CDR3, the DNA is TGTGCCAGCAGCCCGGGAGGCGCATGGTCCGGCTACACCTTC.

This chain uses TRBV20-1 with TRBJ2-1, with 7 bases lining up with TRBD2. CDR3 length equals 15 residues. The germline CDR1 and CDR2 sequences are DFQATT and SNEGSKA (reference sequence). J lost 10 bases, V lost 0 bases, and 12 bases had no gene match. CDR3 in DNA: TGCAGTGCTAGAGACTTTAAGCGGGACGGGGACGAGCAGTTCTTC. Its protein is CSARDFKRDGDEQFF.

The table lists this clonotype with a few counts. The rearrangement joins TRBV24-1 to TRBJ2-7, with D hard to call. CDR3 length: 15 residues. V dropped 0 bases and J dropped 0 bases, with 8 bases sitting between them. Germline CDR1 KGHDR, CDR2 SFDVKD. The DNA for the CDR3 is TGTGCCACCAGTGATTTGCTGGTAAGCTCCTACGAGCAGTACTTC. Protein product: CATSDLLVSSYEQYF.

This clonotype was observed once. This chain's CDR3 is CASSVPREPYEQYF. CDR3 DNA sequence: TGCGCCAGCAGTGTACCCAGGGAACCCTACGAGCAGTACTTC. This chain uses TRBV10-2 with TRBJ2-4; perhaps TRBD1 as D (5 bases). The DNA end is more similar to TRBJ2-7, so the J call may be wrong. Looked up from germline, CDR1 is WSHSY and CDR2 is SAAADI. The CDR3 covers 14 residues.

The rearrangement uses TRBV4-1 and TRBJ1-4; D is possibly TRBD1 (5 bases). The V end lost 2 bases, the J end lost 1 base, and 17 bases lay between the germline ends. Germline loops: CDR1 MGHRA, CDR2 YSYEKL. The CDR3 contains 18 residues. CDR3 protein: CASSQSGLLLRTNEKLFF. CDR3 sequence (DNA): TGCGCCAGCAGCCAATCGGGGCTACTCCTTCGAACTAATGAAAAACTGTTTTTT.

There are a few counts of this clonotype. DNA of the CDR3: TGTGCCATCAGTGACCCTTTGGCCCACAATGAGCAGTTCTTC. It specifies CAISDPLAHNEQFF. This rearrangement joins TRBV10-3 to TRBJ2-1; no firm D call. The V gene's germline CDR1 is ENHRY and CDR2 SYGVKD. This CDR3 is built from 14 residues. With 3 bases removed from V and 5 bases from J, the gap between germline ends came to 11 bases.

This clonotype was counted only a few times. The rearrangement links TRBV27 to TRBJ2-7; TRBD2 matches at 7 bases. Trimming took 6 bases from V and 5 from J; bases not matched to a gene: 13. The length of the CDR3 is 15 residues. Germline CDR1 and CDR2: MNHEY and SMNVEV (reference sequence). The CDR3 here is CASSPRRERDDEQYF. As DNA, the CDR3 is TGTGCCAGCAGCCCCCGGAGGGAGCGGGACGACGAGCAGTACTTC.

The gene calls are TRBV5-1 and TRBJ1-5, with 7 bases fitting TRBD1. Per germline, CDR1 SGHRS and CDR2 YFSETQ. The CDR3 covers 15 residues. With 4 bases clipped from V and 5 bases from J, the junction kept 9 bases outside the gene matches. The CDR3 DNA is TGCGCCAGCAGCCCGACAGGGCTTCGCGATCAGCCCCAGCATTTT. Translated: CASSPTGLRDQPQHF.

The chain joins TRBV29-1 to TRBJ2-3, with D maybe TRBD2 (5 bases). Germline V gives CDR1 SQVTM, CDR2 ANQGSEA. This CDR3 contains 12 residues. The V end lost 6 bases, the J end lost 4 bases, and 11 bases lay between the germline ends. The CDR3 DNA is TGCAGCGTACACTCGGAGGCAGATACGCAGTATTTT. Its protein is CSVHSEADTQYF.

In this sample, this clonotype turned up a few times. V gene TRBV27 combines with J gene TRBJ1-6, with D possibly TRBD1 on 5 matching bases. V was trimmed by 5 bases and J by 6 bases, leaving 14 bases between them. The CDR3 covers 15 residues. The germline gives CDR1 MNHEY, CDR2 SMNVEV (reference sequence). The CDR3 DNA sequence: TGTGCCAGCAGTACACCCGAAGGGGCTAATTCACCCCTCCACTTT. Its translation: CASSTPEGANSPLHF.

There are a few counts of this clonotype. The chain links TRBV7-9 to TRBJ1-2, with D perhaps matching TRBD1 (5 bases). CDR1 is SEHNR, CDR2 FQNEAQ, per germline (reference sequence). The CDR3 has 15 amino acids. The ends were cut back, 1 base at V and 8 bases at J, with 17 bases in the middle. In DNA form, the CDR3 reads TGTGCCAGCAGCTTAGTTGGGCAGGGAGGCGGCGGCTACACCTTC. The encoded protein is CASSLVGQGGGGYTF.

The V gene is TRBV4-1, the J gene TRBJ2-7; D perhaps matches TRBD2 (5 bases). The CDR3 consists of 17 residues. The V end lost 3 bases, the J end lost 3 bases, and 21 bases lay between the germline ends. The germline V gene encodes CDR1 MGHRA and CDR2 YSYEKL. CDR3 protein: CASSQTRGQSDDYEQYF. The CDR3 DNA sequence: TGCGCCAGCAGCCAGACACGAGGGCAGAGTGATGACTACGAGCAGTACTTC.

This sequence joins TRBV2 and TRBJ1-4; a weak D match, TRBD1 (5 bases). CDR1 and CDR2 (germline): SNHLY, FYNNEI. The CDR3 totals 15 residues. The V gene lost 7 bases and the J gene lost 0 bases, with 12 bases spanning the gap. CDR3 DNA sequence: TGTGCCAGCAAGGCAGGGACCGCAACTAATGAAAAACTGTTTTTT. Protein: CASKAGTATNEKLFF.

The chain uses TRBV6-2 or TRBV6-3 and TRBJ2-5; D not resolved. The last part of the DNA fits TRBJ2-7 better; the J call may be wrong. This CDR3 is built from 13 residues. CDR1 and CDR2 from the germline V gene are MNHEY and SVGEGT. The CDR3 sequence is CASISRGSYEQYF. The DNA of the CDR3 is TGTGCCAGCATATCTCGAGGATCTTACGAGCAGTACTTC.

The CDR3 reads CASSLAFGGGRDTQYF. The CDR3 nucleotides read TGTGCCAGCAGCTTAGCCTTCGGAGGGGGGAGAGATACGCAGTATTTT. The chain couples TRBV7-9 to TRBJ2-3, with D perhaps assigned TRBD1 or TRBD2 (6 bases each). From germline, CDR1 is SEHNR and CDR2 FQNEAQ (reference sequence). V dropped 0 bases and J dropped 5 bases, with 15 bases sitting between them. The CDR3 loop spans 16 amino acids.

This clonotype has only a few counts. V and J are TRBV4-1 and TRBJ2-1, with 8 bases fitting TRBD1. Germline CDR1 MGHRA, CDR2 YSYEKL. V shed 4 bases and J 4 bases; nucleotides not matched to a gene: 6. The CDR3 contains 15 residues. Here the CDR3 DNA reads TGCGCCAGCAGCCGAAACAGGGGGGAGTACAATGAGCAGTTCTTC. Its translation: CASSRNRGEYNEQFF.

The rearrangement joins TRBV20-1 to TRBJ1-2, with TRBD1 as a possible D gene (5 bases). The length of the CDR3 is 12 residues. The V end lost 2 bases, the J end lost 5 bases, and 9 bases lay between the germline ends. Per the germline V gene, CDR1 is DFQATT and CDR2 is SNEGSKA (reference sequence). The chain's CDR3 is CSARSRVYGYTF. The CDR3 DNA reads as TGCAGTGCTAGATCCAGGGTGTATGGCTACACCTTC.

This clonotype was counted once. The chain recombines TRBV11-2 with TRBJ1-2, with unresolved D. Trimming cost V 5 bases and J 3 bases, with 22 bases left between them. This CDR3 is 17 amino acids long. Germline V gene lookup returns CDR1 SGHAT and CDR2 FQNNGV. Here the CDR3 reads CASSRADAVDLYYGYTF. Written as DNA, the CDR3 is TGTGCCAGCAGCCGAGCAGATGCCGTGGACCTGTACTATGGCTACACCTTC. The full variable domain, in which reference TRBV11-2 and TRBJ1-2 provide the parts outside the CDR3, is EAGVAQSPRYKIIEKRQSVAFWCNPISGHATLYWYQQILGQGPKLLIQFQNNGVVDDSQLPKDRFSAERLKGVDSTLKIQPAKLEDSAVYLCASSRADAVDLYYGYTFGSGTRLTVV.

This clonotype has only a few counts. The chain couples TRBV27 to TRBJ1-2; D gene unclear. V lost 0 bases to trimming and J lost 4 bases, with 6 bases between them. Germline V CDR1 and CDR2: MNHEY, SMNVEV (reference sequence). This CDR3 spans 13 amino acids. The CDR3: CASSLSEGYGYTF. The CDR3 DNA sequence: TGTGCCAGCAGTTTATCTGAGGGCTATGGCTACACCTTC.

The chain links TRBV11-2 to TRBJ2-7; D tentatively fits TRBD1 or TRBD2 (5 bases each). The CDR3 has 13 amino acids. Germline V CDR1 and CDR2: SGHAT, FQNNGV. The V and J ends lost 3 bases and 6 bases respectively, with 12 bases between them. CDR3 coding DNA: TGTGCCAGCAGCTTGGGGGATTGGGGCGAGCAGTACTTC. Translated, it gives CASSLGDWGEQYF.

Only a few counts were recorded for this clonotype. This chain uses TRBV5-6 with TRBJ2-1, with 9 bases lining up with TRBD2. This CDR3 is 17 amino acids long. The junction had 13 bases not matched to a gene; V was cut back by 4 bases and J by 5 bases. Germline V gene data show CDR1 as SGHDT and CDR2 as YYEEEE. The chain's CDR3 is CASSRRASGKEHNEQFF. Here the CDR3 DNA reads TGTGCCAGCAGCAGGAGGGCTAGCGGGAAAGAACACAATGAGCAGTTCTTC.

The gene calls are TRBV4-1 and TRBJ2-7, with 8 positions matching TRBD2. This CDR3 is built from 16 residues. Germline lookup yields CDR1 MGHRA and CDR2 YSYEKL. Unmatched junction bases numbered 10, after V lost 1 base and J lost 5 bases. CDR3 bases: TGCGCCAGCAGCCAAGCGTCCAGCGGGGGTCTCGACGAGCAGTACTTC. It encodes CASSQASSGGLDEQYF.

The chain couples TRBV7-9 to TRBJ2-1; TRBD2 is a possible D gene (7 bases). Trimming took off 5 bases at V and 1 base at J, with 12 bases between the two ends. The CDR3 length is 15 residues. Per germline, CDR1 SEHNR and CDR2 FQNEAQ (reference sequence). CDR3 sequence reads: CASSAEGGSYNEQFF. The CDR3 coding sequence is TGTGCCAGCAGCGCCGAGGGGGGGTCCTACAATGAGCAGTTCTTC.

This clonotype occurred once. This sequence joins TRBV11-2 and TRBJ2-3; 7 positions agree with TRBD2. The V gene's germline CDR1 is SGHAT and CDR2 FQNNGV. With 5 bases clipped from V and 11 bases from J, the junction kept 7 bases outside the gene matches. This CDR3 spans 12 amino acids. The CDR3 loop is CASSRNAGVQYF. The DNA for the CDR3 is TGTGCCAGCAGCCGGAACGCGGGGGTGCAGTATTTT. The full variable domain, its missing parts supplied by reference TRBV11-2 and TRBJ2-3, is EAGVAQSPRYKIIEKRQSVAFWCNPISGHATLYWYQQILGQGPKLLIQFQNNGVVDDSQLPKDRFSAERLKGVDSTLKIQPAKLEDSAVYLCASSRNAGVQYFGPGTRLTVL.

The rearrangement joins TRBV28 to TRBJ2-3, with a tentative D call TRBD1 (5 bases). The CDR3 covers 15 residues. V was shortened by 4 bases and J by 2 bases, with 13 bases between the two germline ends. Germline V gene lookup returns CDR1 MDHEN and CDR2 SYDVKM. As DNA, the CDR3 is TGTGCCAGCAGTTCCCCTACAGGCCTCACAGATACGCAGTATTTT. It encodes CASSSPTGLTDTQYF.

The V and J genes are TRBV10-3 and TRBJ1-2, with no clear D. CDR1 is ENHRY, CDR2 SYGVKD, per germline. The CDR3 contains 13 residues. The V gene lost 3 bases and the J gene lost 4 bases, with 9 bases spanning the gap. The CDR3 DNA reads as TGTGCCATCAGTGATGGCAGCCCCTATGGCTACACCTTC. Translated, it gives CAISDGSPYGYTF.